The T cell receptor beta chain under discussion was sequenced for a study of T-cell memory formation after mild COVID-19. Regarding the study as a whole: Among clones peaking at day 37 in the second wave, SARS-CoV-2 specificity remained unconfirmed.

In regard to this clonotype: Its antigen remains unknown.

The ends were cut back, 2 bases at V and 4 bases at J, with 12 bases in the middle. This CDR3 is built from 14 residues. Germline V gene lookup returns CDR1 SGHRS and CDR2 YFSETQ. Via MiXCR, TCRdb re-called the 5' RACE reads, giving one row per CDR3 protein. The sample includes 200,000 to 250,000 distinct CDR3 sequences, 7.5% to 10% of them seen just once. This chain links TRBV5-1 with TRBJ2-5; D unresolved. The sequencing input was PBMCs or a T cell subset sorted from them (not recorded which). The sequence derives from a man between 18 and 29 years old who had mild COVID-19 (a few samples of this study predate the infection). Cell type and time point are not known. CDR3 sequence reads: CASSFQRGTETQYF. Here the CDR3 DNA reads TGCGCCAGCAGCTTTCAGCGCGGAACAGAGACCCAGTACTTC.